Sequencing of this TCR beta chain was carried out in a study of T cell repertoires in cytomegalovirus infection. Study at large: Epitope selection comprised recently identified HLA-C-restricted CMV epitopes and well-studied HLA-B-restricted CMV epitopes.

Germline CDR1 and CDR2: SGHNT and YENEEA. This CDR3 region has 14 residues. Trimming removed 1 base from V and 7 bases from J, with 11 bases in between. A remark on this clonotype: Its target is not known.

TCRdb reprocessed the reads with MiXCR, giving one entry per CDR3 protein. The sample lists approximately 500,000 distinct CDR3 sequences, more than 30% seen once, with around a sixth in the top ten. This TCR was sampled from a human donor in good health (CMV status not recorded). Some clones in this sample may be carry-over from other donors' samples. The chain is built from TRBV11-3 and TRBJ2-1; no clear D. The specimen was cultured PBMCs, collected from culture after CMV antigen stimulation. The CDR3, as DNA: TGTGCCAGCAGCTTAGGACCTTCCTCGAATGAGCAGTTCTTC. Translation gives CASSLGPSSNEQFF. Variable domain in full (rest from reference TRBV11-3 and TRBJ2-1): EAGVVQSPRYKIIEKKQPVAFWCNPISGHNTLYWYLQNLGQGPELLIRYENEEAVDDSQLPKDRFSAERLKGVDSTLKIQPAELGDSAVYLCASSLGPSSNEQFFGPGTRLTVL.